This T cell receptor beta chain was sequenced for a study of blood T cell repertoires in COVID-19 (dated by TCRdb to the early 2020s). Regarding the research as a whole: The collaborator samples originated in the United States, Italy and Spain and spanned the acute and convalescent phases of COVID-19. The prospective study material was composed of cDNA or gDNA derived from T cells, B-cell-depleted T cells, or PBMCs. Deeply sampled blood TCRbeta repertoires from subjects exposed to, actively infected with, or recovered from COVID-19 were included in the dataset. A freely available public database, intended as a resource for researchers studying the immune response to SARS-CoV-2, is where the repertoires were released. Samples came from the ongoing ImmuneRACE study (first 160 participants) plus 1,254 subjects from 6 global collaborators. The sample metadata nearly always contained a de-identified subject ID, COVID-19 status, age in years and sex. Where HLA class I and class II types were available, the types were taken from metadata supplied by the sample provider, not from assay-based typing.

The study at large found these results: The amount of clinical and demographic metadata varied by source and participant and was provided uncurated.

On this clone itself: Its antigen target is currently unknown. No base-level quality is on record; no much larger clone is a single base apart.

TCRbeta CDR3 regions were amplified from genomic DNA using the immunoSEQ Assay, a bias-controlled multiplex PCR. As for the authors' bioinformatics: The number of nucleated cells in each sample was estimated from the amplification of reference gene primers within the assay. Sequence reads were collapsed and filtered to measure the absolute abundance of every unique TCRbeta CDR3 rearrangement. For each sample, productive Simpson clonality was calculated by taking the square root of Simpson's diversity index across productive rearrangements. This is the immuneACCESS table as TCRdb keeps it, with only in-frame sequences that have V and J called. A part of the clones is gone; compared with another copy, unresolved V genes explain less than half, and the rest is unexplained. From that table come the V and J calls and clone size; the DNA was used to work out D and trimming. The sample has about 270,000 clones on record, 86% of them singletons. Around 9.1% of the sample is in the top ten clones.

Samples from volunteer blood donors who had recovered from COVID-19 were contributed by a second Seattle source. The collaborating institutions used their own protocols to collect whole blood in K2EDTA tubes. Collaborator samples were shipped for TCRbeta analysis as frozen whole blood, isolated PBMCs, or DNA extracted from either sample type. Sequencing used peripheral blood. This receptor was identified in a man aged 35-49 years who had recovered from COVID-19.

The CDR3 amino acid sequence is: CASSFLTGGIPDTQYF. The sequenced DNA is TGTGCCAGCAGTTTTCTGACAGGGGGCATTCCAGATACGCAGTATTTT. Recombination connected TRBV6-5 to TRBJ2-3; 10 central bases correspond to TRBD1. CDR3 length: 16 amino acids, cysteine to phenylalanine. Of all the DNA, just the CDR3 is kept, 48 bases in frame from base 1. Clipping removes 4 bases from V and 4 bases from J, with 8 as the unmatched junction base count. The germline V gene specifies MNHEY as CDR1 and SVGAGI as CDR2.